The text below deals with one T cell receptor (beta chain). The antigen is undetermined. Other nucleotide sequences from this sample produce the same CDR3. In the PCR, 60 Vbeta and 13 Jbeta primers were used. Assay used: immunoSEQ multiplex PCR; TCRdb lists only in-frame clones, some missing. The listing contains 200,000 to 250,000 clones. The data were taken from a study of cytomegalovirus exposure and HLA in healthy donors. Trimming cost V 4 bases and J 3 bases; bases outside gene matches: 5. From germline, CDR1 is SGHNT and CDR2 YYREEE (reference sequence). The CDR3 extends over 14 amino acids. Points from the study as a whole: Donors were assumed by presence/absence analyses to have roughly uniform sequencing depth. The CMV antigen specificity of a few CMV-associated chains was confirmed through in vitro analysis.

This clonotype originated in a girl under 10 years old in good health and CMV-seropositive. The specimen was PBMCs. The chain is built from TRBV5-4 and TRBJ2-7; 9 positions match TRBD1. The CDR3 coding sequence is TGTGCCAGCAGCCCTACAGGGGGCGTCTACGAGCAGTACTTC. As protein: CASSPTGGVYEQYF.